The 17 T cell receptor beta chains in this list originate from one sample, sequenced in a study of blood T cell repertoires in COVID-19. Sequencing was performed with immunoSEQ multiplex PCR; in TCRdb, only in-frame clones are kept and a portion is missing. The profile shows around 360,000 clones, about 90% of them singletons. The source material was peripheral blood. All receptors come from a woman younger than 45 with COVID-19, enrolled during active disease.

V is TRBV4-1 and J is TRBJ2-5, with D perhaps matching TRBD1 (6 bases). In germline, CDR1 is MGHRA, CDR2 YSYEKL. The CDR3 loop spans 12 amino acids. Trimming removed 2 bases at V and 7 bases at J, with 8 bases between. As DNA, the CDR3 is TGCGCCAGCAGCCAATCACAGGGGACCCAGTACTTC. It is translated as CASSQSQGTQYF.

The chain employs TRBV28 and TRBJ1-2, with 7 bases aligning to TRBD1. Germline CDR1 reads MDHEN; CDR2 reads SYDVKM. The J segment lost 2 bases and the V segment lost 6 bases, leaving 3 bases of the junction unmatched. This CDR3 has 13 amino acids. CDR3 DNA: TGTGCCAGCAGACTGACAGGGAACTATGGCTACACCTTC. Translation gives CASRLTGNYGYTF.

The chain links TRBV6-1 to TRBJ1-2; D is ambiguous. The CDR3 contains 15 residues. The V gene's germline CDR1 is MNHNS and CDR2 SASEGT. Trimming pared 1 base from V and 4 bases from J, leaving 13 bases between. DNA for the CDR3: TGTGCCAGCAGTGAAGGCATCAGGTTCTTCTATGGCTACACCTTC. Protein product: CASSEGIRFFYGYTF.

The chain links TRBV18 to TRBJ2-5, with D perhaps TRBD1 (5 bases). V was trimmed by 3 bases and J by 1 base, leaving 12 bases between them. Germline assignment: CDR1 KGHSH and CDR2 LQKENI. This CDR3 has 15 amino acids. The chain's CDR3 is CASSPFLDSQETQYF. The CDR3 nucleotides read TGTGCCAGCTCACCGTTCCTCGACAGCCAAGAGACCCAGTACTTC.

The genes are TRBV7-9 and TRBJ2-1; 8 bases line up with TRBD2. V shed 3 bases and J 12 bases; nucleotides not matched to a gene: 4. The CDR3 extends over 12 amino acids. Germline V gene lookup returns CDR1 SEHNR and CDR2 FQNEAQ (reference sequence). Here the CDR3 DNA reads TGTGCCAGCAGCTTCCAGCGGGAGTGGCAGTTCTTC. Its translation is CASSFQREWQFF.

V usage is TRBV12-3 or TRBV12-4 and J usage is TRBJ1-3; no firm D call. V dropped 7 bases and J dropped 0 bases, with 4 bases sitting between them. The CDR3 consists of 12 residues. CDR3 sequence (DNA): TGTGCCAGCACGGGCTCTGGAAACACCATATATTTT. It yields the protein CASTGSGNTIYF.

DNA of the CDR3: TGTGCCTGGAGTGGAGGCGGGACGTGGTACTTC. Protein sequence: CAWSGGGTWYF. The chain uses TRBV30 and TRBJ2-7, with D possibly matching TRBD2 (6 bases). Germline CDR1 is GTSNPN and CDR2 is SVGIG (reference sequence). The CDR3 spans 11 residues. Trimming removed 1 base from V and 12 bases from J, with 13 bases in between. The whole variable domain, remainder taken from reference TRBV30 and TRBJ2-7, is SQTIHQWPATLVQPVGSPLSLECTVEGTSNPNLYWYRQAAGRGLQLLFYSVGIGQISSEVPQNLSASRPQDRQFILSSKKLLLSDSGFYLCAWSGGGTWYFGPGTRLTVT.

The genes are TRBV9 and TRBJ1-3; no reliable D call. Germline assignment: CDR1 SGDLS and CDR2 YYNGEE. V was pared by 0 bases and J by 4 bases, with 8 bases between. The CDR3 has 14 amino acids. The CDR3 bases are TGTGCCAGCAGCGTAGAGGTGGGCGGAAACACCATATATTTT. Translation gives CASSVEVGGNTIYF. The full variable domain, completed using reference TRBV9 and TRBJ1-3, is DSGVTQTPKHLITATGQRVTLRCSPRSGDLSVYWYQQSLDQGLQFLIQYYNGEERAKGNILERFSAQQFPDLHSELNLSSLELGDSALYFCASSVEVGGNTIYFGEGSWLTVV.

This chain uses TRBV13 with TRBJ2-2, with TRBD1 identical over 9 bases. The CDR3 consists of 15 residues. Germline lookup yields CDR1 PRHDT and CDR2 FYEKMQ (reference sequence). The V gene end was trimmed by 4 bases and the J gene end by 3 bases; junction bases not matched to a gene: 3. The CDR3 DNA reads as TGTGCCAGCAGCTGGGGACAGGGTGACACCGGGGAGCTGTTTTTT. Encoded protein: CASSWGQGDTGELFF.

This chain connects TRBV5-6 to TRBJ2-7, with D perhaps matching TRBD1 (8 bases). The CDR3 spans 14 residues. Between the trimmed V and J ends, which lost 4 bases and 2 bases, there was a span of 13 bases. From germline, CDR1 is SGHDT and CDR2 YYEEEE. The CDR3 coding sequence is TGTGCCAGCAGCGTTACAGGGGGGGCCTACGAGCAGTACTTC. Its translation is CASSVTGGAYEQYF.

The chain has TRBV9 and TRBJ2-7; D perhaps matches TRBD1 (5 bases). The CDR3 totals 14 residues. Trimming took 0 bases from V and 0 from J, leaving 7 bases between them. Germline V lookup: CDR1 SGDLS, CDR2 YYNGEE. CDR3 sequence (DNA): TGTGCCAGCAGCGTAGTGGACACCTCCTACGAGCAGTACTTC. It specifies CASSVVDTSYEQYF.

V is TRBV3-1 (or the pseudogene TRBV3-2) and J is TRBJ2-2; maybe TRBD1 (5 bases). Germline V CDR1 and CDR2: LGHDT, YNNKEL (reference sequence). The CDR3 contains 14 residues. Trimming shortened V by 4 bases and J by 1 base, and 7 bases separated the two germline ends. The CDR3 DNA reads as TGTGCCAGCAGCCGAGGACAGAACACCGGGGAGCTGTTTTTT. Residues: CASSRGQNTGELFF.

The V and J genes are TRBV25-1 and TRBJ2-1; 13 positions agree with TRBD2. The J segment lost 7 bases and the V segment lost 1 base, leaving 7 bases of the junction unmatched. Germline CDR1 is MGHDK and CDR2 is SYGVNS. This CDR3 contains 17 residues. CDR3 in amino acids: CASSESPGLAGKNEQFF. The CDR3 DNA reads as TGTGCCAGCAGTGAATCCCCGGGACTAGCGGGAAAGAATGAGCAGTTCTTC.

V is TRBV2 and J is TRBJ2-7; D might be TRBD2 (5 bases). CDR3 size: 16 residues. V lost 6 bases, J lost 3 bases, and 21 bases lay in between. Germline V lookup: CDR1 SNHLY, CDR2 FYNNEI. The CDR3 sequence: CASSDGRSPGNYEQYF. CDR3 nucleotide sequence: TGTGCCAGCAGCGACGGAAGGTCCCCGGGGAACTACGAGCAGTACTTC. The full variable domain, in which reference TRBV2 and TRBJ2-7 provide the parts outside the CDR3, is EPEVTQTPSHQVTQMGQEVILRCVPISNHLYFYWYRQILGQKVEFLVSFYNNEISEKSEIFDDQFSVERPDGSNFTLKIRSTKLEDSAMYFCASSDGRSPGNYEQYFGPGTRLTVT.

This chain connects TRBV25-1 to TRBJ1-1; perhaps TRBD1 as D (6 bases). The ends were cut back, 3 bases at V and 0 bases at J, with 17 bases in the middle. Germline V gives CDR1 MGHDK, CDR2 SYGVNS. The CDR3 runs to 17 residues. CDR3 protein: CASSDGGATELNTEAFF. The CDR3 nucleotides read TGTGCCAGCAGTGATGGGGGGGCCACTGAACTGAACACTGAAGCTTTCTTT.

V gene TRBV6-5 combines with J gene TRBJ2-7; D is perhaps TRBD2 (5 bases). CDR1 is MNHEY, CDR2 SVGAGI, per germline. The CDR3 spans 13 residues. Trimming pared 2 bases from V and 9 bases from J, leaving 14 bases between. The CDR3 bases are TGTGCCAGCAGTTACGGCGAGGGATTGGGGCAGTACTTC. It is translated as CASSYGEGLGQYF.

V usage is TRBV5-4 and J usage is TRBJ2-3, with TRBD2 matching over 8 bases. Germline values: CDR1 SGHNT, CDR2 YYREEE (reference sequence). CDR3 length: 17 amino acids. V shed 4 bases, J shed 1 base, and the junction held 11 bases outside the gene matches. CDR3 nucleotides: TGTGCCAGCAGCCGGGCCGGGGGGACTAGTGGCACAGATACGCAGTATTTT. Its translation is CASSRAGGTSGTDTQYF.